The rows below give T cell receptor beta chains drawn from one sample of a study of blood T cells in healthy people across ages. MiXCR, applied by TCRdb to the 5' RACE reads, yields one record per CDR3 protein. The sample yields around 800,000 distinct CDR3 sequences, 20% to 30% seen once. These sequences were also reported in another study, on T cells of mothers and their children.

The sample taken for sequencing was blood. All receptors come from a boy under 18 in good health. Each CDR3 is given with its conserved first and last residue. Fields, in order: clone size, D gene, J gene, V gene, CDR3 protein, CDR3 DNA. A D gene is named only where the DNA matches it firmly. Rows may omit the clone size; those that give it use once, few, many or a size class.

clone_size: .; d_call: .; j_call: TRBJ2-7; v_call: TRBV14; cdr3_aa: CASSQVLGTHEQYF; cdr3_nt: TGTGCCAGCAGCCAAGTTCTGGGGACCCACGAGCAGTACTTC
clone_size: many; d_call: .; j_call: TRBJ2-5; v_call: TRBV12-3/TRBV12-4; cdr3_aa: CASGDPMGETQYF; cdr3_nt: TGTGCCAGCGGGGACCCCATGGGGGAGACCCAGTACTTC
clone_size: .; d_call: .; j_call: TRBJ1-2; v_call: TRBV5-5; cdr3_aa: CASSLTAPRGAYGYTF; cdr3_nt: TGTGCCAGCAGCTTGACGGCCCCACGGGGTGCATATGGCTACACCTTC
clone_size: .; d_call: TRBD1; j_call: TRBJ1-4; v_call: TRBV7-9; cdr3_aa: CASSGTGGLASLNEKLFF; cdr3_nt: TGTGCCAGCAGCGGAACAGGGGGCCTCGCCTCTTTAAATGAAAAACTGTTTTTT
clone_size: .; d_call: .; j_call: TRBJ2-1; v_call: TRBV7-9; cdr3_aa: CASSPKNGGEQFF; cdr3_nt: TGTGCCAGCAGCCCAAAGAACGGAGGGGAGCAGTTCTTC
clone_size: .; d_call: TRBD1; j_call: TRBJ2-7; v_call: TRBV27; cdr3_aa: CASSLSRRQGNSYEQYF; cdr3_nt: TGTGCCAGCAGTTTATCCCGGCGACAGGGTAACTCCTACGAGCAGTACTTC
clone_size: .; d_call: .; j_call: TRBJ2-3; v_call: TRBV11-2; cdr3_aa: CASSQDRVDTQYF; cdr3_nt: TGTGCCAGCAGCCAGGACAGAGTTGATACGCAGTATTTT
clone_size: once; d_call: TRBD2; j_call: TRBJ2-3; v_call: TRBV6-2/TRBV6-3; cdr3_aa: CASILGRTSGGGDTQYF; cdr3_nt: TGTGCCAGCATCCTCGGGAGGACTAGCGGGGGAGGAGATACGCAGTATTTT
clone_size: few; d_call: TRBD1; j_call: TRBJ1-2; v_call: TRBV27; cdr3_aa: CAGSLSTGATNYGYTF; cdr3_nt: TGTGCCGGCAGTTTATCGACAGGGGCAACTAACTATGGCTACACCTTC
clone_size: few; d_call: TRBD2; j_call: TRBJ2-1; v_call: TRBV9; cdr3_aa: CASSFSGGAEYNEQFF; cdr3_nt: TGTGCCAGCAGCTTTAGCGGGGGGGCGGAGTACAATGAGCAGTTCTTC
clone_size: few; d_call: TRBD1; j_call: TRBJ1-4; v_call: TRBV29-1; cdr3_aa: CSVVKGGRANEKLFF; cdr3_nt: TGCAGCGTTGTTAAAGGGGGCAGGGCTAATGAAAAACTGTTTTTT
clone_size: .; d_call: .; j_call: TRBJ2-3; v_call: TRBV7-8; cdr3_aa: CASSLEEYVRDTQYF; cdr3_nt: TGTGCCAGCAGCTTAGAAGAGTACGTTCGTGATACGCAGTATTTT
clone_size: few; d_call: TRBD1; j_call: TRBJ2-1; v_call: TRBV4-2; cdr3_aa: CASSQEADRGDNQQFF; cdr3_nt: TGTGCCAGCAGCCAAGAGGCAGACAGGGGGGACAATCAGCAGTTCTTC
clone_size: .; d_call: .; j_call: TRBJ1-4; v_call: TRBV2; cdr3_aa: CASSDWAATNEKLFF; cdr3_nt: TGTGCCAGCAGTGATTGGGCGGCAACTAATGAAAAACTGTTTTTT
clone_size: few; d_call: TRBD1; j_call: TRBJ1-1; v_call: TRBV12-3/TRBV12-4; cdr3_aa: CASTSADRANTEAFF; cdr3_nt: TGTGCCAGCACCTCTGCGGACAGGGCGAACACTGAAGCTTTCTTT
clone_size: .; d_call: .; j_call: TRBJ2-7; v_call: TRBV3-1; cdr3_aa: CASRDSQTYEQYF; cdr3_nt: TGTGCCAGCCGGGACTCCCAAACCTACGAGCAGTACTTC
clone_size: few; d_call: .; j_call: TRBJ2-5; v_call: TRBV20-1; cdr3_aa: CSVPTSFEETQYF; cdr3_nt: TGCAGTGTACCGACTAGTTTTGAGGAGACCCAGTACTTC
clone_size: few; d_call: .; j_call: TRBJ1-5; v_call: TRBV5-1; cdr3_aa: CASRPDSRLNQPQHF; cdr3_nt: TGCGCCAGCAGGCCGGATAGTCGCCTAAATCAGCCCCAGCATTTT
clone_size: .; d_call: .; j_call: TRBJ2-5; v_call: TRBV20-1; cdr3_aa: CSGKSGAQETQYF; cdr3_nt: TGCAGTGGCAAGTCAGGGGCCCAGGAGACCCAGTACTTC
clone_size: few; d_call: TRBD2; j_call: TRBJ2-3; v_call: TRBV20-1; cdr3_aa: CSALRTSGMTDTQYF; cdr3_nt: TGCAGTGCTCTTAGGACTAGTGGGATGACAGATACGCAGTATTTT
clone_size: .; d_call: .; j_call: TRBJ2-5; v_call: TRBV24-1; cdr3_aa: CATSDSGPPQYF; cdr3_nt: TGTGCCACCAGTGACTCGGGGCCCCCCCAGTACTTC
clone_size: few; d_call: .; j_call: TRBJ2-5; v_call: TRBV6-6; cdr3_aa: CATRQVLRGETQYF; cdr3_nt: TGTGCCACCCGACAGGTCCTTCGGGGGGAGACCCAGTACTTC
clone_size: .; d_call: TRBD2; j_call: TRBJ2-3; v_call: TRBV12-3/TRBV12-4; cdr3_aa: CASRKIAGGPTDTQYF; cdr3_nt: TGTGCCAGCAGAAAAATAGCGGGGGGGCCGACAGATACGCAGTATTTT
clone_size: .; d_call: TRBD1; j_call: TRBJ1-2; v_call: TRBV9; cdr3_aa: CASSPRTGRGYTF; cdr3_nt: TGTGCCAGCAGCCCGCGGACAGGGCGCGGCTACACCTTC
clone_size: .; d_call: .; j_call: TRBJ1-4; v_call: TRBV19; cdr3_aa: CASRGSLRVEKLFF; cdr3_nt: TGTGCCAGTCGAGGCTCCCTTCGTGTTGAAAAACTGTTTTTT
clone_size: few; d_call: TRBD1; j_call: TRBJ2-7; v_call: TRBV27; cdr3_aa: CASSSYGTGGLEEQYF; cdr3_nt: TGTGCCAGCAGTTCGTATGGGACAGGGGGCTTGGAAGAGCAGTACTTC
clone_size: .; d_call: TRBD1; j_call: TRBJ2-6; v_call: TRBV2; cdr3_aa: CASSPRQGPSGANVLTF; cdr3_nt: TGTGCCAGCAGTCCCCGACAGGGCCCCTCTGGGGCCAACGTCCTGACTTTC
clone_size: few; d_call: .; j_call: TRBJ1-2; v_call: TRBV25-1; cdr3_aa: CASSGSTQSYGYTF; cdr3_nt: TGTGCCAGCAGTGGCTCCACTCAGAGCTATGGCTACACCTTC
clone_size: few; d_call: TRBD2; j_call: TRBJ2-1; v_call: TRBV19; cdr3_aa: CASSRLAGLYNEQFF; cdr3_nt: TGTGCCAGTAGTAGACTAGCGGGGCTTTACAATGAGCAGTTCTTC
clone_size: few; d_call: TRBD2; j_call: TRBJ2-4; v_call: TRBV7-2; cdr3_aa: CASSPTSGSDIQYF; cdr3_nt: TGTGCCAGCAGCCCGACTAGCGGATCGGACATTCAGTACTTC
clone_size: many; d_call: TRBD1; j_call: TRBJ1-5; v_call: TRBV12-3/TRBV12-4; cdr3_aa: CASSLGGAGNQPQHF; cdr3_nt: TGTGCCAGCAGCTTAGGGGGCGCCGGAAATCAGCCCCAGCATTTT
clone_size: .; d_call: .; j_call: TRBJ2-1; v_call: TRBV27; cdr3_aa: CASSLVSGLRAEQFF; cdr3_nt: TGTGCCAGCAGTTTAGTGAGCGGCTTACGGGCAGAGCAGTTCTTC
clone_size: .; d_call: TRBD1; j_call: TRBJ2-1; v_call: TRBV20-1; cdr3_aa: CSASTGQVLPYNEQFF; cdr3_nt: TGCAGTGCTTCCACCGGACAGGTGCTTCCCTACAATGAGCAGTTCTTC
clone_size: few; d_call: .; j_call: TRBJ2-1; v_call: TRBV7-3; cdr3_aa: CASSAGRADNEQFF; cdr3_nt: TGTGCCAGCAGCGCGGGAAGGGCGGACAATGAGCAGTTCTTC
clone_size: few; d_call: .; j_call: TRBJ2-3; v_call: TRBV28; cdr3_aa: CASSFSRWQGPDTQYF; cdr3_nt: TGTGCCAGCAGTTTTAGTAGATGGCAGGGGCCAGATACGCAGTATTTT